This entry lists 18 T cell receptor beta chains sequenced from one sample in a study of T cell responses to AZD1222 COVID-19 vaccine. The data were produced by immunoSEQ multiplex PCR, yet TCRdb's version contains in-frame clones alone and is incomplete. The profile shows around 80,000 clones, approximately 83% of them singletons. Sequenced material: peripheral blood, taken 28 days after the second AZD1222 dose. The receptor source for this set is an adult who received the AZD1222 COVID-19 vaccine.

V usage is TRBV7-9 and J usage is TRBJ1-1; 7 nucleotides line up with TRBD1. Germline lookup yields CDR1 SEHNR and CDR2 FQNEAQ (reference sequence). The CDR3 length is 15 residues. V was clipped by 4 bases and J by 0 bases; unmatched bases: 5. The CDR3 coding sequence is TGTGCCAGCAGCTCCTCGACAGGGATGAACACTGAAGCTTTCTTT. It specifies CASSSSTGMNTEAFF.

V gene TRBV3-1 (or the pseudogene TRBV3-2) combines with J gene TRBJ1-1; no clear D. This CDR3 is 15 amino acids long. CDR1 and CDR2 (germline): LGHDT, YNNKEL (reference sequence). Trimming took off 0 bases at V and 4 bases at J, with 12 bases between the two ends. CDR3 sequence reads: CASSQEPYDSTEAFF. The CDR3 DNA is TGTGCCAGCAGCCAAGAGCCCTACGATTCCACTGAAGCTTTCTTT.

The chain employs TRBV19 and TRBJ2-1; D may be TRBD1 or TRBD2 (5 bases each). The V gene lost 2 bases and the J gene lost 13 bases, with 18 bases spanning the gap. The CDR3 consists of 14 residues. CDR1 is LNHDA, CDR2 SQIVND, per germline (reference sequence). In DNA form, the CDR3 reads TGTGCCAGTAGTATACAGTCGGGAACAGGCCGACAGTTCTTC. This encodes CASSIQSGTGRQFF.

J is TRBJ2-2 and V is TRBV12-3 or TRBV12-4; possible D gene TRBD1, 6 bases. This CDR3 is built from 13 residues. V lost 7 bases and J 8 bases, leaving 14 bases between the germline ends. DNA of the CDR3: TGTGCCAGCATCAAAAGGGGGTTGGGGGAGCTGTTTTTT. Amino acid sequence: CASIKRGLGELFF.

The gene calls are TRBV28 and TRBJ2-3; D is uncertain. Between the trimmed V and J ends, which lost 5 bases and 5 bases, there was a span of 11 bases. This CDR3 is 13 amino acids long. Germline assignment: CDR1 MDHEN and CDR2 SYDVKM. Here the CDR3 DNA reads TGTGCCAGCAGTCGAGATTTGAGAGATACGCAGTATTTT. It is translated as CASSRDLRDTQYF.

This clone has just one count. The rearrangement links TRBV11-2 to TRBJ2-1, with no clear D. The CDR3 length is 14 residues. Germline-derived CDR1 and CDR2 are SGHAT and FQNNGV. Trimming took 6 bases from V and 4 from J, leaving 13 bases between them. This chain's CDR3 is CASSYRSVYNEQFF. The CDR3 DNA sequence: TGTGCCAGCAGTTACAGATCAGTATACAATGAGCAGTTCTTC.

The rearrangement joins TRBV6-1 to TRBJ1-1; tentative D call: TRBD1 (5 bases). CDR1 and CDR2 (germline): MNHNS, SASEGT. Deletions cut 0 bases from V and 4 bases from J, with 15 bases between. The CDR3 has 16 amino acids. The CDR3 here is CASSEAFPGGGTEAFF. Here the CDR3 DNA reads TGTGCCAGCAGTGAAGCCTTCCCCGGGGGGGGCACTGAAGCTTTCTTT.

V gene TRBV4-1 combines with J gene TRBJ1-6; no clear D. CDR3 length equals 14 residues. V was shortened by 3 bases and J by 7 bases, with 10 bases between the two germline ends. Germline V gene data show CDR1 as MGHRA and CDR2 as YSYEKL. The CDR3 DNA reads TGCGCCAGCAGCCATACGGAAAAAAATTCACCCCTCCACTTT. Amino acids: CASSHTEKNSPLHF.

V is TRBV7-2 and J is TRBJ1-2; D perhaps matches TRBD1 (5 bases). This CDR3 has 15 residues. CDR1 and CDR2 (germline): SGHTA, FQGNSA. V dropped 5 bases and J dropped 6 bases, with 19 bases sitting between them. The CDR3, as DNA: TGTGCCAGCAGCCCGAGGGTGGGGGTTATGGATGGCTACACCTTC. It is translated as CASSPRVGVMDGYTF. The full variable domain, completed using reference TRBV7-2 and TRBJ1-2, is GAGVSQSPSNKVTEKGKDVELRCDPISGHTALYWYRQSLGQGLEFLIYFQGNSAPDKSGLPSDRFSAERTGGSVSTLTIQRTQQEDSAVYLCASSPRVGVMDGYTFGSGTRLTVV.

The V gene is TRBV5-1, the J gene TRBJ2-2; TRBD1 matches 8 bases. The germline gives CDR1 SGHRS, CDR2 YFSETQ. V shed 9 bases and J 1 base; nucleotides not matched to a gene: 8. The CDR3 runs to 15 residues. CDR3 coding DNA: TGCGCCACCAGAGCACAGGGGGGGAACACCGGGGAGCTGTTTTTT. Translating gives CATRAQGGNTGELFF.

The chain joins TRBV7-9 to TRBJ2-1; D uncertain. CDR3 length equals 15 residues. The germline V gene has CDR1 SEHNR and CDR2 FQNEAQ (reference sequence). Trimming left V 1 base short and J 7 bases short, with 14 bases between. CDR3 sequence: CASSLGSVRENEQFF. The CDR3 DNA reads TGTGCCAGCAGCTTAGGTTCGGTCAGAGAGAATGAGCAGTTCTTC.

The chain recombines TRBV2 with TRBJ1-5; perhaps TRBD1 as D (5 bases). Germline-derived CDR1 and CDR2 are SNHLY and FYNNEI. V was cut by 5 bases and J by 7 bases, with 12 bases left in between. The CDR3 has 13 amino acids. The CDR3 loop is CASSLGGWQPQHF. The DNA of the CDR3 is TGTGCCAGCAGTCTTGGGGGTTGGCAGCCCCAGCATTTT.

This chain links TRBV10-3 with TRBJ2-7; tentative D call: TRBD2 (6 bases). With 6 bases removed from V and 6 bases from J, the gap between germline ends came to 12 bases. The CDR3 length is 12 residues. Germline V gene lookup returns CDR1 ENHRY and CDR2 SYGVKD. The CDR3: CAISPGVFEQYF. The CDR3 coding sequence is TGTGCCATCAGCCCGGGGGTTTTCGAGCAGTACTTC.

The V call is TRBV5-1, the J call TRBJ2-3; 8 bases match TRBD2. The CDR3 is 15 residues long. The germline gives CDR1 SGHRS, CDR2 YFSETQ. V shed 4 bases, J shed 1 base, and the junction held 5 bases outside the gene matches. The CDR3 loop is CASSIIAGRTDTQYF. CDR3 DNA: TGCGCCAGCAGCATTATAGCGGGGCGCACAGATACGCAGTATTTT.

The chain recombines TRBV6-2 or TRBV6-3 with TRBJ2-1; TRBD2 matches at 15 bases. V lost 0 bases, J lost 2 bases, and 5 bases stayed unmatched. In germline, CDR1 is MNHEY, CDR2 SVGEGT. The CDR3 is 19 amino acids. The CDR3 here is CASSYSRTSGGAAYNEQFF. The CDR3, as DNA: TGTGCCAGCAGTTACTCTCGGACTAGCGGGGGGGCAGCCTACAATGAGCAGTTCTTC.

The rearrangement links TRBV25-1 to TRBJ2-3, with D perhaps matching TRBD2 (6 bases). Trimming pared 1 base from V and 3 bases from J, leaving 14 bases between. Germline V lookup: CDR1 MGHDK, CDR2 SYGVNS. The CDR3 sequence is 16 residues long. The CDR3 is CASSEFWGGKTDTQYF. CDR3 DNA: TGTGCCAGCAGTGAATTTTGGGGCGGGAAGACAGATACGCAGTATTTT.

CDR3 nucleotide sequence: TGTGCCAGCAGTAGCAACCGAGGAGGGAACACTGAAGCTTTCTTT. Protein: CASSSNRGGNTEAFF. The genes are TRBV6-5 and TRBJ1-1; unclear D gene. V was trimmed by 5 bases and J by 1 base, leaving 14 bases between them. Germline loops: CDR1 MNHEY, CDR2 SVGAGI. The CDR3 consists of 15 residues.

Written as DNA, the CDR3 is TGTGCCAGCATCCTGACAGAGAGCTCCTACAATGAGCAGTTCTTC. Translation: CASILTESSYNEQFF. V usage is TRBV2 and J usage is TRBJ2-1; D is possibly TRBD1 (5 bases). This CDR3 has 15 residues. Germline V lookup: CDR1 SNHLY, CDR2 FYNNEI. The V end was cut by 7 bases, the J end by 0 bases, with 13 bases between. The full variable domain, completed using reference TRBV2 and TRBJ2-1, is EPEVTQTPSHQVTQMGQEVILRCVPISNHLYFYWYRQILGQKVEFLVSFYNNEISEKSEIFDDQFSVERPDGSNFTLKIRSTKLEDSAMYFCASILTESSYNEQFFGPGTRLTVL.